This TCR beta chain was documented in a study of CD8 T cells in Susac syndrome. Random hexamers were used to reverse transcribe an amount of about 0.45 to 1 ug RNA. TCRdb processed the immunoSEQ multiplex PCR reads anew with MiXCR; each CDR3 protein has one entry. Seen here are roughly 150,000 distinct CDR3 sequences, about 94% observed once, and the top ten hold about 0.21%. This CDR3 comprises 13 residues. Germline V CDR1 and CDR2: LNHNV, YYDKDF (reference sequence). V lost 1 base to trimming and J lost 8 bases, with 9 bases between them. The chain links TRBV15 to TRBJ1-3, with D unresolved. The specimen sequenced was CD8+ T cells from PBMCs. The TCR originated in a human donor with multiple sclerosis. The CDR3 region has the DNA TGTGCCACCAGCAGAGCCCGGTTGGACACCATATATTTT. Translation: CATSRARLDTIYF.